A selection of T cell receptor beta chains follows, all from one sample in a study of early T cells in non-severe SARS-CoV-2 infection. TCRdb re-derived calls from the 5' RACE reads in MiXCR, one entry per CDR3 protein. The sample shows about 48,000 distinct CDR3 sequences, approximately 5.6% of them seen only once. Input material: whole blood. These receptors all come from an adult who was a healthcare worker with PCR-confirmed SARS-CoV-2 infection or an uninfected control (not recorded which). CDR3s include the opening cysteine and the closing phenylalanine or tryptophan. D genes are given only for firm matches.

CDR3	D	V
CASSPGQGGSGTEAFF	-	TRBV18
CASSESVSYTQYF	-	TRBV10-1
CASSLRQGADTEAFF	TRBD1	TRBV4-1
CASSPAGSGNNEQFF	-	TRBV7-9
CASSRQDSGANVLTF	-	TRBV6-5
CASSPTQGRRTEAFF	-	TRBV7-2
CSVDRSGQGAEQFF	TRBD1	TRBV29-1
CASSFAAAGLPNRHF	-	TRBV5-4
CASSAQGGVSYEQYF	-	TRBV11-3
CASSLSGGGAAYNEQFF	TRBD2	TRBV27
CASSSKPQGSDTGELFF	-	TRBV5-1
CASSFSPSLSGELFF	-	TRBV5-5
CASSSRWFGTPAF	-	TRBV11-2
CASGPGGRGNSPLHF	TRBD1	TRBV7-9